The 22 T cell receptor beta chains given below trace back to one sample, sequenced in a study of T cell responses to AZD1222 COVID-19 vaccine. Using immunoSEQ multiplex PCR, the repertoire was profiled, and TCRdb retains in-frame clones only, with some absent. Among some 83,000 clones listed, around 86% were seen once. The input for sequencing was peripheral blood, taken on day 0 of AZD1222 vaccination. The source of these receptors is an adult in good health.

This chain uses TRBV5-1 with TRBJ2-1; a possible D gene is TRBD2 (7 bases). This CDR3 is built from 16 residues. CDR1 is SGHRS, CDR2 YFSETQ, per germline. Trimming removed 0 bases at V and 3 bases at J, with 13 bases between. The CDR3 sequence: CASSLGGGALYNEQFF. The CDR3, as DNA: TGCGCCAGCAGCTTGGGCGGGGGCGCCCTCTACAATGAGCAGTTCTTC.

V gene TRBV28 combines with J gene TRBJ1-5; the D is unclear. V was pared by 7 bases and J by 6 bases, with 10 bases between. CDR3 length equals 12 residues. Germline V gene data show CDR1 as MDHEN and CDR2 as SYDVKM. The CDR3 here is CASTLAGQPQHF. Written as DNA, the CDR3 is TGTGCCAGCACCCTCGCCGGTCAGCCCCAGCATTTT.

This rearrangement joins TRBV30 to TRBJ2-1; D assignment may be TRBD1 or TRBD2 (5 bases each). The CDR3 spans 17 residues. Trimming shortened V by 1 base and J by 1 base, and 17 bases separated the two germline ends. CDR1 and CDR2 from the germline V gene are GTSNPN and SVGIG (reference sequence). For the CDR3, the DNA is TGTGCCTGGAGTGGACAGTTCGGGGTTGGTTCCTACAATGAGCAGTTCTTC. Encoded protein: CAWSGQFGVGSYNEQFF.

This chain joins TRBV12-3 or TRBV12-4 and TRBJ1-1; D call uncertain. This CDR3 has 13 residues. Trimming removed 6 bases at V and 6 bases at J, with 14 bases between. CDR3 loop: CASSTYGRAEAFF. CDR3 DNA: TGTGCCAGCAGCACTTATGGAAGGGCTGAAGCTTTCTTT.

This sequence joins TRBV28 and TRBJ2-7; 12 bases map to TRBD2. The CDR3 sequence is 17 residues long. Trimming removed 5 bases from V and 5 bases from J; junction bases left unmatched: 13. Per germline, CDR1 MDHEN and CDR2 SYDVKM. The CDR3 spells CASSPTSSGRALDEQYF. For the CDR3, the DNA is TGTGCCAGCAGTCCTACCTCTAGCGGGAGGGCCCTAGACGAGCAGTACTTC.

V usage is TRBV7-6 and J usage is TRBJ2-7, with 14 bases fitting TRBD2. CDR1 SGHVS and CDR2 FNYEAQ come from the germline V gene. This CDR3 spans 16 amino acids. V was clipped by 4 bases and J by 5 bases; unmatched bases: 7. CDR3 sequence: CASSSGLAGGGDEQYF. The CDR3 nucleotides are TGTGCCAGCAGCTCCGGACTAGCGGGAGGTGGCGACGAGCAGTACTTC.

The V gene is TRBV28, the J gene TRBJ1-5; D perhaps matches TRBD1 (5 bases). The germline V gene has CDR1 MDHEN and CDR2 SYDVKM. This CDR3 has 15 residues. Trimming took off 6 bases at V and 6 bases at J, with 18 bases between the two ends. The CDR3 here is CASRSGGSSGQPQHF. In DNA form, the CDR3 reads TGTGCCAGCAGGTCCGGGGGGTCGAGTGGTCAGCCCCAGCATTTT.

CDR3: CASSLGPQGPYGYTF. DNA for the CDR3: TGTGCCAGCAGCTTAGGGCCCCAGGGACCCTATGGCTACACCTTC. This chain connects TRBV7-2 to TRBJ1-2; TRBD1 is a possible D gene (5 bases). The ends were cut back, 1 base at V and 4 bases at J, with 13 bases in the middle. CDR3 length equals 15 residues. Germline-derived CDR1 and CDR2 are SGHTA and FQGNSA.

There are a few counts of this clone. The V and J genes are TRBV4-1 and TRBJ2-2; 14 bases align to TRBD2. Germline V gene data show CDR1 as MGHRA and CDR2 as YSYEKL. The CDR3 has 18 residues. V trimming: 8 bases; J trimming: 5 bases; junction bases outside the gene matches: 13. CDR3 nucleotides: TGCGCCAGCGAACCGGGACTAGCGGGAGTAGGTGGGACCGGGGAGCTGTTTTTT. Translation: CASEPGLAGVGGTGELFF.

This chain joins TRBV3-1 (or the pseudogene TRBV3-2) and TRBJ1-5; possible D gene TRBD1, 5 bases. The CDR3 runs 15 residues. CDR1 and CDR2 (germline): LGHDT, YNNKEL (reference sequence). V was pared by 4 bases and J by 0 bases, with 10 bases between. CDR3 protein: CASSLGGGSNQPQHF. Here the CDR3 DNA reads TGTGCCAGCAGCCTCGGGGGGGGTAGCAATCAGCCCCAGCATTTT.

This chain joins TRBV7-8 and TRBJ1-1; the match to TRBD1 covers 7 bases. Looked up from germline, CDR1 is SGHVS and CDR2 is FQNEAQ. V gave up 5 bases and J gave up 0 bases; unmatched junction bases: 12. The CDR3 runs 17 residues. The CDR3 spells CASSGSGTANLNTEAFF. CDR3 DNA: TGTGCCAGCAGCGGCTCCGGGACAGCTAATCTGAACACTGAAGCTTTCTTT.

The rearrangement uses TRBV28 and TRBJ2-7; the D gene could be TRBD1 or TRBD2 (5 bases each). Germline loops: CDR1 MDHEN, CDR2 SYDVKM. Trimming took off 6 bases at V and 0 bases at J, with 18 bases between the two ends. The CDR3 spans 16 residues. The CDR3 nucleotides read TGTGCCAGCAGGTACTCCGGGACCCGGGGCTCCTACGAGCAGTACTTC. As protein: CASRYSGTRGSYEQYF.

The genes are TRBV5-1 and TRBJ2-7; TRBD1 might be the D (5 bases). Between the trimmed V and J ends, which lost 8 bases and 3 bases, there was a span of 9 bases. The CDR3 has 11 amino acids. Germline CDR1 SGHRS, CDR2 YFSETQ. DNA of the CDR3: TGCGCCAGTGAGGACAACTACGAGCAGTACTTC. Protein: CASEDNYEQYF.

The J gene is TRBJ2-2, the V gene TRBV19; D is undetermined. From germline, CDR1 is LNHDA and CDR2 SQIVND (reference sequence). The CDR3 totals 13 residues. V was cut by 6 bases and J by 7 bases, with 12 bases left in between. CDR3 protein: CASSGPSLGELFF. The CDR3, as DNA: TGTGCCAGTAGCGGACCATCCCTCGGGGAGCTGTTTTTT.

The CDR3 region has the DNA TGTGCCAGCTCACCAGTTTACGGACCGGGACAGGGGCAACTCAAGAATTCACCCCTCCACTTT. Translating gives CASSPVYGPGQGQLKNSPLHF. The rearrangement joins TRBV18 to TRBJ1-6, with TRBD1 identical over 10 bases. V gave up 2 bases and J gave up 7 bases; unmatched junction bases: 20. There are 21 residues in the CDR3. Germline CDR1 and CDR2: KGHSH and LQKENI.

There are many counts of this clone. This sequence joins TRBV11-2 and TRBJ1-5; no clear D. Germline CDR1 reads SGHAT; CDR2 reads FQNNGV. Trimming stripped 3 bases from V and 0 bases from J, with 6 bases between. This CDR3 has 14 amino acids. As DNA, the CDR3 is TGTGCCAGCAGCTTGTCGAATAGCAATCAGCCCCAGCATTTT. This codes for CASSLSNSNQPQHF.

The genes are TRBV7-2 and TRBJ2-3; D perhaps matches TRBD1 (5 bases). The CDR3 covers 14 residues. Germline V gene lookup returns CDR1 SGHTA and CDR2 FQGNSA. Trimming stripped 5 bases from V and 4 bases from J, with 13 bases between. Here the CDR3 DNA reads TGTGCCAGCAGCAATCTAGGGGCAGCAGATACGCAGTATTTT. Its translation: CASSNLGAADTQYF.

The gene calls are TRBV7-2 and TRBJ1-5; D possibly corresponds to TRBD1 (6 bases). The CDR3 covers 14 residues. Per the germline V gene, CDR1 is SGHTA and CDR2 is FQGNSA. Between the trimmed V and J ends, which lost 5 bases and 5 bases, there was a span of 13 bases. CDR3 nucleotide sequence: TGTGCCAGCAGCCCCGGACAGATTCATCAGCCCCAGCATTTT. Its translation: CASSPGQIHQPQHF. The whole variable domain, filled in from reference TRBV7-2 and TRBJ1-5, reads GAGVSQSPSNKVTEKGKDVELRCDPISGHTALYWYRQSLGQGLEFLIYFQGNSAPDKSGLPSDRFSAERTGGSVSTLTIQRTQQEDSAVYLCASSPGQIHQPQHFGDGTRLSIL.

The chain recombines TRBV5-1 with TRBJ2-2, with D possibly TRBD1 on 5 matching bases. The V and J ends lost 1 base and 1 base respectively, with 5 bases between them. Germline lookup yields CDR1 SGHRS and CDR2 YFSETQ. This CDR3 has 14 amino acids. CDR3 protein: CASSLQGNTGELFF. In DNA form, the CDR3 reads TGCGCCAGCAGCTTGCAGGGGAACACCGGGGAGCTGTTTTTT.

The CDR3 loop reads CASSLSGNSPLHF. DNA of the CDR3: TGCGCCAGCAGCTTGTCCGGGAATTCACCCCTCCACTTT. The chain recombines TRBV5-1 with TRBJ1-6; D is unresolved. Germline V lookup: CDR1 SGHRS, CDR2 YFSETQ. This CDR3 region has 13 residues. V was cut by 1 base and J by 7 bases, with 6 bases left in between.

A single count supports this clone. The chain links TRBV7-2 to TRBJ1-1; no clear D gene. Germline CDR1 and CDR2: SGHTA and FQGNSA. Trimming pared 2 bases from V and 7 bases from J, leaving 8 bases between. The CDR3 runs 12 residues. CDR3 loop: CASSLFPGEAFF. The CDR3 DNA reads TGTGCCAGCAGCTTATTCCCGGGTGAAGCTTTCTTT.

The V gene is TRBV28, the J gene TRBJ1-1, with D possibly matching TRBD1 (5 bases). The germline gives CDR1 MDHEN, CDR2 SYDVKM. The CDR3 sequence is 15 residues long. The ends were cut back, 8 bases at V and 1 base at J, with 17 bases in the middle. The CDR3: CASEIPGRKNTEAFF. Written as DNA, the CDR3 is TGTGCCAGCGAAATACCGGGACGCAAGAACACTGAAGCTTTCTTT.